These 21 T cell receptor beta chains were all obtained from the same sample, sequenced in a study of blood T cells in healthy people across ages. Sample-barcoded 5' priming and a J-beta primer mix drove a second PCR of roughly 6 to 12 cycles. Via MiXCR, TCRdb re-called the 5' RACE reads, giving one row per CDR3 protein. The table includes about 1.8 million distinct CDR3 sequences, 40% to 55% detected once. The sequenced material came from blood. Receptors originate from a woman in her 40s in good health.

The V gene is TRBV10-3, the J gene TRBJ2-5, with a possible D match to TRBD2 (5 bases). Germline V gene sequence: CDR1 ENHRY, CDR2 SYGVKD. The CDR3 is made up of 16 amino acids. V was pared by 2 bases and J by 2 bases, with 15 bases between. CDR3 DNA: TGTGCCATCAGTGAGACGACCTCGGGGAAGCAAGAGACCCAGTACTTC. Amino acid sequence: CAISETTSGKQETQYF.

This clonotype has only a few counts. The chain is built from TRBV3-1 and TRBJ2-5; D unclear. CDR3 length: 14 amino acids. Germline V gene sequence: CDR1 LGHDT, CDR2 YNNKEL (reference sequence). Trimming cost V 2 bases and J 2 bases, with 9 bases left between them. The chain's CDR3 is CASSQFSVQETQYF. The CDR3, as DNA: TGTGCCAGCAGCCAATTTTCGGTTCAAGAGACCCAGTACTTC.

This clonotype was seen just once. V usage is TRBV11-2 and J usage is TRBJ2-7, with D possibly being TRBD2 (6 bases). The J call may be in error: the DNA end matches TRBJ2-4 better. This CDR3 comprises 16 residues. Germline V lookup: CDR1 SGHAT, CDR2 FQNNGV. The CDR3 sequence is CASRLPFAGRGNIQYF. CDR3 nucleotide sequence: TGTGCCAGCAGGCTCCCCTTTGCGGGGCGGGGAAACATTCAGTACTTC.

This chain links TRBV9 with TRBJ1-2; D ambiguous. The CDR3 sequence is 14 residues long. V lost 3 bases and J lost 4, with 13 bases in between. Germline assignment: CDR1 SGDLS and CDR2 YYNGEE. The CDR3 coding sequence is TGTGCCAGCAGCGCGAGGCTGGGCTTCTATGGCTACACCTTC. It codes for CASSARLGFYGYTF.

This sequence joins TRBV7-2 and TRBJ1-2; D not resolved. Trimming removed 2 bases from V and 4 bases from J, with 17 bases in between. CDR1 SGHTA and CDR2 FQGNSA come from the germline V gene. The CDR3 spans 16 residues. CDR3 in amino acids: CASSLMGSPILYGYTF. CDR3 in DNA: TGTGCCAGCAGCTTAATGGGTTCGCCAATACTCTATGGCTACACCTTC.

This clonotype was counted only a few times. The rearrangement joins TRBV12-3 or TRBV12-4 to TRBJ2-1; 11 positions match TRBD2. The CDR3 loop spans 18 amino acids. Germline trimming cut 3 bases from V and 7 bases from J; bases unmatched to any gene: 14. The DNA for the CDR3 is TGTGCCAGCAGTTTCCCTAGCGGGGGGTTTAACCCTTCTAATGAGCAGTTCTTC. This encodes CASSFPSGGFNPSNEQFF.

This clonotype showed up just once. The junction departs from the called germline gene at one end, perhaps through a read error. J is TRBJ2-1 and V is TRBV4-1; TRBD1 or TRBD2 may be the D gene (5 bases each). The CDR3 length is 15 residues. Germline V gene data show CDR1 as MGHRA and CDR2 as YSYEKL. The CDR3 protein is CASSQSIGTYKEQFF. In DNA, the CDR3 is TGCGCCAGCAGCCAATCTATCGGGACCTACAAGGAGCAGTTCTTC.

This clonotype showed up many times. The V gene is TRBV4-1, the J gene TRBJ2-7; 8 bases align to TRBD2. The CDR3 runs 15 residues. Germline assignment: CDR1 MGHRA and CDR2 YSYEKL. V trimming: 0 bases; J trimming: 5 bases; junction bases outside the gene matches: 6. The CDR3 reads CASSQERVAGNEQYF. CDR3 DNA: TGCGCCAGCAGCCAAGAAAGAGTAGCGGGGAACGAGCAGTACTTC.

This clonotype has a handful of counts. CDR3 region: CASSFYTGKETQYF. The CDR3 nucleotides are TGTGCCAGCAGCTTTTATACGGGAAAAGAGACCCAGTACTTC. The chain employs TRBV7-2 and TRBJ2-5; the D gene is possibly TRBD2 (5 bases). CDR1 is SGHTA, CDR2 FQGNSA, per germline. Trimming shortened V by 3 bases and J by 3 bases, and 11 bases separated the two germline ends. This CDR3 spans 14 amino acids.

This chain uses TRBV6-5 with TRBJ2-5; D may be TRBD1 (5 bases). The J call is doubtful: the DNA matches TRBJ2-7 better. The CDR3 totals 15 residues. Germline V gene lookup returns CDR1 MNHEY and CDR2 SVGAGI. CDR3 DNA sequence: TGTGCCAGCAGTTACTCCCCCCAGGGCTTCTACGAGCAGTACTTC. Its protein is CASSYSPQGFYEQYF.

This rearrangement joins TRBV4-3 to TRBJ2-7, with D perhaps TRBD2 (5 bases). TRBJ2-4 explains the end of the DNA better; the J call may be wrong. This CDR3 is 16 amino acids long. Germline values: CDR1 LGHNA, CDR2 YSLEER. The CDR3 DNA sequence: TGCGCCAGCAGCCAAGACCCCTCAGGACTCAAAAACATTCAGTACTTC. This translates into CASSQDPSGLKNIQYF.

This clonotype showed up just a few times. The chain couples TRBV28 to TRBJ2-1; 9 nucleotides agree with TRBD1. V shed 4 bases and J 14 bases; nucleotides not matched to a gene: 3. This CDR3 contains 11 residues. The germline CDR1 and CDR2 sequences are MDHEN and SYDVKM. The CDR3 DNA sequence: TGTGCCAGCAGTTCCCGACAGGGGGAGTTCTTC. Protein sequence: CASSSRQGEFF.

This chain connects TRBV7-2 to TRBJ2-7; TRBD1 matches 7 bases. The trim removed 5 bases at V and 5 bases at J, leaving 9 bases unmatched. This CDR3 has 14 amino acids. The germline CDR1 and CDR2 sequences are SGHTA and FQGNSA. Here the CDR3 DNA reads TGTGCCAGCAGCCTATCCAGGGGGAACAACGAGCAGTACTTC. This gives the protein CASSLSRGNNEQYF.

This clonotype turned up a few times. The chain uses TRBV20-1 and TRBJ2-1, with 7 bases lining up with TRBD1. Germline CDR1 DFQATT, CDR2 SNEGSKA (reference sequence). The V gene end was trimmed by 6 bases and the J gene end by 2 bases; junction bases not matched to a gene: 7. CDR3 length: 14 residues. CDR3 nucleotide sequence: TGCAGTGCGATGGACAGGCCCCCCTACAATGAGCAGTTCTTC. This encodes CSAMDRPPYNEQFF.

Only a few counts were recorded for this clonotype. Here the CDR3 reads CASSLDISPTYEQYF. DNA of the CDR3: TGTGCCAGCAGTTTGGACATCAGCCCGACCTACGAGCAGTACTTC. The chain combines TRBV12-3 or TRBV12-4 with TRBJ2-7, with D possibly matching TRBD1 (5 bases). Trimming removed 3 bases at V and 2 bases at J, with 14 bases between. The CDR3 contains 15 residues.

V is TRBV6-2 or TRBV6-3 and J is TRBJ2-3; D not certain. V lost 7 bases, J lost 6 bases, and 11 bases lay in between. This CDR3 has 12 residues. Germline V gives CDR1 MNHEY, CDR2 SVGEGT. The CDR3 nucleotides are TGTGCCAGCAACACGCCTGGGGATACGCAGTATTTT. Protein sequence: CASNTPGDTQYF.

J is TRBJ1-2 and V is TRBV6-5; D call uncertain. CDR3 length: 15 amino acids. Germline CDR1 reads MNHEY; CDR2 reads SVGAGI. Trimming took off 4 bases at V and 0 bases at J, with 12 bases between the two ends. The CDR3 sequence: CASSLEAAPNYGYTF. CDR3 coding DNA: TGTGCCAGCAGTTTGGAGGCCGCCCCTAACTATGGCTACACCTTC.

This clonotype was seen only a few times. This sequence joins TRBV7-2 and TRBJ2-1; D gene ambiguous. The germline gives CDR1 SGHTA, CDR2 FQGNSA. The CDR3 is made up of 13 amino acids. V was cut by 2 bases and J by 12 bases, with 14 bases left in between. For the CDR3, the DNA is TGTGCCAGCAGCTTATTAGTCTGGCTTCGGCAGTTCTTC. Its translation: CASSLLVWLRQFF.

This chain links TRBV5-1 with TRBJ2-3; D unresolved. The V and J ends lost 4 bases and 5 bases respectively, with 20 bases between them. Germline-derived CDR1 and CDR2 are SGHRS and YFSETQ. The CDR3 runs 16 residues. The CDR3 spells CASSPGFPVLGDTQYF. The CDR3 region has the DNA TGCGCCAGCAGCCCGGGTTTCCCCGTTTTAGGAGATACGCAGTATTTT.

The CDR3, as DNA: TGTGCCAGCAGACAACTAGCGGGGGCCGACTGGGAGACCCAGTACTTC. Its translation is CASRQLAGADWETQYF. The chain uses TRBV28 and TRBJ2-5, with 11 bases lining up with TRBD2. Germline V gene lookup returns CDR1 MDHEN and CDR2 SYDVKM. The V gene end was trimmed by 6 bases and the J gene end by 5 bases; junction bases not matched to a gene: 11. CDR3 length equals 16 residues.

This clonotype was detected a few times. The chain carries TRBV4-1 and TRBJ2-4; 8 nucleotides match TRBD1. Germline trimming cut 1 base from V and 9 bases from J; bases unmatched to any gene: 5. This CDR3 spans 14 amino acids. CDR1 MGHRA and CDR2 YSYEKL come from the germline V gene. The CDR3: CASSQGDRGGIQYF. The CDR3 DNA follows: TGCGCCAGCAGCCAAGGTGACAGGGGAGGCATTCAGTACTTC.